This section outlines one T cell receptor beta chain sequence together with its context. This sample was included in a study of cytomegalovirus exposure and HLA in healthy donors. The wider study: The 130 or so validation repertoires used the same platform as the 550 to 700 first-cohort repertoires (as reported by a later analysis).

TCRdb's copy holds only in-frame clones and misses some; the assay was immunoSEQ multiplex PCR. Of fewer than 120,000 clones in the sample, more than 75% were seen once. Germline CDR1 reads SGHNT; CDR2 reads YYREEE (reference sequence). V was shortened by 4 bases and J by 0 bases, with 10 bases between the two germline ends. The CDR3 consists of 15 residues. What was sequenced was PBMCs. V and J are TRBV5-4 and TRBJ2-2, with D uncertain. This clonotype was sampled from a woman in her 30s in good health and CMV-seropositive. The CDR3 loop is CASSGQTSNTGELFF. The CDR3 DNA reads TGTGCCAGCAGCGGGCAAACGTCGAACACCGGGGAGCTGTTTTTT. The full variable domain, with the rest looked up from reference TRBV5-4 and TRBJ2-2, is ETGVTQSPTHLIKTRGQQVTLRCSSQSGHNTVSWYQQALGQGPQFIFQYYREEENGRGNFPPRFSGLQFPNYSSELNVNALELDDSALYLCASSGQTSNTGELFFGEGSRLTVL.